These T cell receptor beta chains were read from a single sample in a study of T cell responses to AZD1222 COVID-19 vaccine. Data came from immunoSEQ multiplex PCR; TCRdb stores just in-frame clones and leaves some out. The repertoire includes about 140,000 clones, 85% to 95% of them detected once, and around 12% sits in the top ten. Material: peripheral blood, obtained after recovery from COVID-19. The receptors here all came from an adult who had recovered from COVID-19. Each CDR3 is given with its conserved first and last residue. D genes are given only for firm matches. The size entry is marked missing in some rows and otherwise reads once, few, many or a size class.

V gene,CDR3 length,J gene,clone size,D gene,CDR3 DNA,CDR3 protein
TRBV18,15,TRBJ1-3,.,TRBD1,TGTGCCAGCTCCCAGGGGGGGCACTCTGGAAACACCATATATTTT,CASSQGGHSGNTIYF
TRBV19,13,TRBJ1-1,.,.,TGTGCCAGTAGTATTAATGAGAACACTGAAGCTTTCTTT,CASSINENTEAFF
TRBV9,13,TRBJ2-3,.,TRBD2,TGTGCCAGCGGGGGGGTAGCGGCAGATACGCAGTATTTT,CASGGVAADTQYF
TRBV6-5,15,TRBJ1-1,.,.,TGTGCCAGCAGTTACTCGTCAGGCGGGAGCTTTGAAGCTTTCTTT,CASSYSSGGSFEAFF
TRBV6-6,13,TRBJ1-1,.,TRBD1,TGTGCCAGCAGTTCCGACAGGGGGCGATGGGCTTTCTTT,CASSSDRGRWAFF
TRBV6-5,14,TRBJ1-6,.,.,TGTGCCAGCAGTTACTCGAAAACGGATTCACCCCTCCACTTT,CASSYSKTDSPLHF
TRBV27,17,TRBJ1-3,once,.,TGTGCCAGCAGTACTATCAGAGAACTCCTCTCTGGAAACACCATATATTTT,CASSTIRELLSGNTIYF
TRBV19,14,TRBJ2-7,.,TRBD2,TGTGCCAGTAGTGCCGGGACTAGCGGGAACGAGCAGTACTTC,CASSAGTSGNEQYF
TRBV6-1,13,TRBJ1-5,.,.,TGTGCCAGCAGTGAAAGGGGCAATCAGCCCCAGCATTTT,CASSERGNQPQHF
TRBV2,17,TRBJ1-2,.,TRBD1,TGTGCCAGCACCTCAGAAGGGACAGGCGGTCCCAACTATGGCTACACCTTC,CASTSEGTGGPNYGYTF
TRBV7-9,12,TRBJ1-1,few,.,TGTGCCAGCAGCTGGATAGACGGAGAAGCTTTCTTT,CASSWIDGEAFF
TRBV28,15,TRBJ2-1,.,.,TGTGCCAGCATCGGAGGGGAGACTAAGTCCAATGAGCAGTTCTTC,CASIGGETKSNEQFF
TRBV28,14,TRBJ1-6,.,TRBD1,TGTGCCAGCCGTCACAGGGGCTCGAATTCACCCCTCCACTTT,CASRHRGSNSPLHF
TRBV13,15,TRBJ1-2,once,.,TGTGCCAGCAGCTTAGGGCATAGGGACACCTATGGCTACACCTTC,CASSLGHRDTYGYTF
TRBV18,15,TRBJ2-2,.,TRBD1,TGTGCCAGCTCGACAGGGGGCCCGGACACCGGGGAGCTGTTTTTT,CASSTGGPDTGELFF
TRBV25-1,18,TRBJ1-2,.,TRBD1,TGTGCCAGCAGTGAATGGGGGACAGGGGAAGGTAAAGAAAGAGGCTACACCTTC,CASSEWGTGEGKERGYTF
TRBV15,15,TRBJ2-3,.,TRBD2,TGTGCCACCAGCAGACCGACTAGCGGAGGATATACGCAGTATTTT,CATSRPTSGGYTQYF
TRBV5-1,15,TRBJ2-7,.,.,TGCGCCAGCAGCTTGGTTGGGGCTGGGGCCTACGAGCAGTACTTC,CASSLVGAGAYEQYF
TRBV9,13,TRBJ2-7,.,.,TGTGCCAGCAGCGTAGGCCAGACCTACGAGCAGTACTTC,CASSVGQTYEQYF
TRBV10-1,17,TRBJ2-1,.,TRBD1,TGCGCCAGCAGTGACCGAAACAGGGGCAATCGTCGAGGTGAGCAGTTCTTC,CASSDRNRGNRRGEQFF
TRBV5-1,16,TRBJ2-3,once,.,TGCGCCAGCCGATTTGGATTTAGGGGGAAAGAAGATACGCAGTATTTT,CASRFGFRGKEDTQYF
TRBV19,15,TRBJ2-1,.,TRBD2,TGTGCCAGTAGTATCCCTAGCGGGAAGTACAATGAGCAGTTCTTC,CASSIPSGKYNEQFF
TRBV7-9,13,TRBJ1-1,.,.,TGTGCCAGCAGCTTAATCTCGGACACTGAAGCTTTCTTT,CASSLISDTEAFF
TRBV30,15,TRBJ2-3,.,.,TGTGCCTGGAAAGTGAAAAACCGGGGCACAGATACGCAGTATTTT,CAWKVKNRGTDTQYF
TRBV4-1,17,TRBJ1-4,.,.,TGCGCCAGCAGCCAAGTCGGGCAGGGAGGAACTAATGAAAAACTGTTTTTT,CASSQVGQGGTNEKLFF
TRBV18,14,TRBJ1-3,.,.,TGTGCCAGCTCACCTACCCGCGAAGGAAACACCATATATTTT,CASSPTREGNTIYF
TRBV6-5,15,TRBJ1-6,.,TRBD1,TGTGCTGGGAGCAGGGGGTCGAACGGGAATTCACCCCTCCACTTT,CAGSRGSNGNSPLHF
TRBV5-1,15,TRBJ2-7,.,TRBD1,TGCGCCAGCAGCAACGCCGGGACAGGAGAAAACGAGCAGTACTTC,CASSNAGTGENEQYF
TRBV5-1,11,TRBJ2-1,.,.,TGCGCCAGCAGCTTAGACGGTGAGCAGTTCTTC,CASSLDGEQFF
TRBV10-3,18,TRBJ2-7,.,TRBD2,TGTGCCATCAGTGAGTTCGGTAGCGGGAGGCGCGGCCCCTACGAGCAGTACTTC,CAISEFGSGRRGPYEQYF
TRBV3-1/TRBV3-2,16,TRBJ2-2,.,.,TGTGCCAGCAGCCAACGAAGGATGGAGGGGACCGGGGAGCTGTTTTTT,CASSQRRMEGTGELFF
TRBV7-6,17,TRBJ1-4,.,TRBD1,TGTGCCAGCAGCTTAGTAATTGCGGCAGGGGGCAATGAAAAACTGTTTTTT,CASSLVIAAGGNEKLFF
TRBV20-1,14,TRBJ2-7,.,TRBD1,TGCAGTGCTAGTGGGGGACAGCTAGGTCGCGAGCAGTACTTC,CSASGGQLGREQYF
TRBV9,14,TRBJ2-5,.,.,TGTGCCAGCAGCGTATTCGGGGCAGAAGAGACCCAGTACTTC,CASSVFGAEETQYF
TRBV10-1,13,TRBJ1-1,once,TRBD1,TGCGCCAGCAGTCCCAGGGGGCTAACTGAAGCTTTCTTT,CASSPRGLTEAFF
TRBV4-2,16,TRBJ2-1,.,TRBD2,TGTGCCAGCAGGGAACTAGCGGGGGGTTCGGGCAATGAGCAGTTCTTC,CASRELAGGSGNEQFF
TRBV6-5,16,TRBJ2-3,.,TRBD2,TGTGCCAGCAGTTACGGCCTAGCGGGGAGCACAGATACGCAGTATTTT,CASSYGLAGSTDTQYF
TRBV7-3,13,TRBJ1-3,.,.,TGTGCCAGCAGTCTAAACTCTGGAAACACCATATATTTT,CASSLNSGNTIYF
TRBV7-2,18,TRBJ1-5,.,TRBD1,TGTGCCAGCAGCTCTTCGGGACAGGGGTTATATAGCAATCAGCCCCAGCATTTT,CASSSSGQGLYSNQPQHF
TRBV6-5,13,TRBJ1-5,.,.,TGTGCCAGCAGTCCATATAGCAATCAGCCCCAGCATTTT,CASSPYSNQPQHF
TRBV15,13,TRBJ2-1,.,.,TGTGCCACCAGCAGAGAAAGTATCCATGAGCAGTTCTTC,CATSRESIHEQFF
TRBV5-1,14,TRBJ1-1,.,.,TGCGCCAGCAGCTTGGAGGGTCCAAACACTGAAGCTTTCTTT,CASSLEGPNTEAFF
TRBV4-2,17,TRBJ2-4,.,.,TGTGCCAGCAGCCAGGGTCCCAGCCTAAGCGCCAAAAACATTCAGTACTTC,CASSQGPSLSAKNIQYF
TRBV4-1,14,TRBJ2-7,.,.,TGCGCCAGCAGCCAGTCCGTGGCGGGCTACGAGCAGTACTTC,CASSQSVAGYEQYF
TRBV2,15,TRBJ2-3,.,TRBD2,TGTGCCATTTCCGGGACTAGCGAGAGCACAGATACGCAGTATTTT,CAISGTSESTDTQYF
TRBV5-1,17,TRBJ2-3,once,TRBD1,TGCGCCAGCAGCTTAGGGACAGGGGGCAGCTCTAAAGATACGCAGTATTTT,CASSLGTGGSSKDTQYF
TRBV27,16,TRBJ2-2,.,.,TGTGCCAGCAGTTCGTTGGGGGAGACGGGCACCGGGGAGCTGTTTTTT,CASSSLGETGTGELFF
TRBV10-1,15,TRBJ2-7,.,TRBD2,TGCGCCAGCAGTGAGGTACGGGAGGGAAACTACGAGCAGTACTTC,CASSEVREGNYEQYF
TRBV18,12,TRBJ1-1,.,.,TGTGCCAGCTCGCCACAGAACACTGAAGCTTTCTTT,CASSPQNTEAFF